This is a list of T cell receptor beta chains from one sample in a study of blood T cell repertoires in COVID-19. This table comes from immunoSEQ multiplex PCR, and its TCRdb copy is limited to in-frame clones, with some not included. The profile covers about 160,000 clones, with less than 85% appearing a single time and less than 3.5% taken by the ten largest. The sample consisted of peripheral blood. These receptor sequences come from a human donor with acute or convalescent COVID-19. The donor label of this sample is uncertain. Both conserved end residues are part of each CDR3. Fields, in order: V gene, D gene, CDR3 protein. The D gene is left open where the match is weak.

V: TRBV4-1; D: -; CDR3: CASSQSGVRNSPLHF
V: TRBV19; D: TRBD1; CDR3: CASRDRGTYNEQFF
V: TRBV5-1; D: TRBD2; CDR3: CASSLGTSVADTQYF
V: TRBV19; D: TRBD1; CDR3: CASGDRGGQETQYF
V: TRBV5-1; D: -; CDR3: CASSSGRRQGRENTEAFF
V: TRBV12-3/TRBV12-4; D: -; CDR3: CASTQNNQPQHF
V: TRBV11-3; D: TRBD2; CDR3: CASSLGLAKQETQYF
V: TRBV18; D: -; CDR3: CASSPFNTGSDSPLHF
V: TRBV27; D: -; CDR3: CASSKEGGTEAFF
V: TRBV5-1; D: TRBD1; CDR3: CASSFGDSQANTEAFF
V: TRBV9; D: TRBD1; CDR3: CASSSTGESYNEQFF
V: TRBV28; D: TRBD2; CDR3: CASSFSGGYNEQFF
V: TRBV19; D: -; CDR3: CASSVGVRQPQHF
V: TRBV7-3; D: TRBD1; CDR3: CASSWHRDRGFTEAFF
V: TRBV11-3; D: TRBD1; CDR3: CASSLDLFLRDRALNTEAFF
V: TRBV14; D: -; CDR3: CASSQVFTSEQYF